This TCR beta chain was found in a study of blood T cell repertoires in COVID-19. Overall study: In each case, the material was cDNA or gDNA derived from T cells, B-cell-depleted T cells, or PBMCs.

This CDR3 contains 16 residues. The germline V and J ends were trimmed by 2 bases and 2 bases, with 10 bases remaining between them. CDR1 and CDR2 from the germline V gene are MNHEY and SMNVEV (reference sequence). Original processing methods: By means of reference gene primer amplification, nucleated cell counts were estimated. Assay: immunoSEQ multiplex PCR; the TCRdb copy retains only in-frame clones and omits some. V and J calls and clone size are copied from that table; D and trimming were computed from the DNA. The table lists about 200,000 clones, 80% to 85% of them singletons. The receptor was isolated from a woman older than 75 with COVID-19, enrolled during active disease. Sequences were obtained from peripheral blood. The V call is TRBV27, the J call TRBJ2-6, with D possibly TRBD2 on 7 matching bases. The DNA for the CDR3 is TGTGCCAGCAGTTTACGCGGGGGCACTGGGGCCAACGTCCTGACTTTC. It specifies CASSLRGGTGANVLTF.